The 15 T cell receptor beta chains listed next were all sequenced from one sample in a study of blood T cell repertoires in COVID-19. Clones were sequenced by immunoSEQ multiplex PCR, and TCRdb holds only the in-frame ones, with some missing. The table shows over 250,000 clones, with roughly 86% occurring only once. Sequenced: PBMCs or T cells enriched from blood (not recorded which). The origin of the receptors is a woman aged 18-29 years who had recovered from COVID-19.

This clone was seen only a few times. V and J are TRBV28 and TRBJ2-2, with TRBD1 as a possible D gene (6 bases). The V and J ends lost 2 bases and 5 bases respectively, with 15 bases between them. Germline V gene lookup returns CDR1 MDHEN and CDR2 SYDVKM. This CDR3 is built from 16 residues. This chain's CDR3 is CASSLPGQYRTGELFF. CDR3 coding DNA: TGTGCCAGCAGTTTACCAGGACAGTATAGAACCGGGGAGCTGTTTTTT.

To note about this clone: A junction boundary mismatches the germline segment, possibly from a read error. The rearrangement joins TRBV3-1 (or the pseudogene TRBV3-2) to TRBJ1-4, with D unresolved. The CDR3 spans 12 residues. Per germline, CDR1 LGHDT and CDR2 YNNKEL (reference sequence). The CDR3 DNA reads as TGTGCCAGCAGCCAAGGTATCCGGGAAATTCAGTTT. Its protein is CASSQGIREIQF.

This sequence joins TRBV30 and TRBJ2-3; D remains ambiguous. Germline lookup yields CDR1 GTSNPN and CDR2 SVGIG (reference sequence). The CDR3 sequence is 13 residues long. Trimming shortened V by 7 bases and J by 4 bases, and 15 bases separated the two germline ends. For the CDR3, the DNA is TGTGCCTCAAAAGCCCCCCCGGCAGATACGCAGTATTTT. Protein product: CASKAPPADTQYF. The whole variable domain, remainder taken from reference TRBV30 and TRBJ2-3, is SQTIHQWPATLVQPVGSPLSLECTVEGTSNPNLYWYRQAAGRGLQLLFYSVGIGQISSEVPQNLSASRPQDRQFILSSKKLLLSDSGFYLCASKAPPADTQYFGPGTRLTVL.

The J gene is TRBJ2-2, the V gene TRBV5-5, with 12 bases that match TRBD2. This CDR3 is 17 amino acids long. V lost 4 bases, J lost 0 bases, and 4 bases stayed unmatched. CDR1 is SGHKS and CDR2 is YYEKEE in the germline V gene (reference sequence). The DNA of the CDR3 is TGTGCCAGCAGCCTGAGACTAGCGGGAGCGAACACCGGGGAGCTGTTTTTT. Encoded protein: CASSLRLAGANTGELFF.

This sequence joins TRBV30 and TRBJ2-3, with 8 bases fitting TRBD2. The CDR3 has 14 residues. V shed 4 bases, J shed 1 base, and the junction held 4 bases outside the gene matches. Germline values: CDR1 GTSNPN, CDR2 SVGIG (reference sequence). The CDR3 sequence is CAWTIAGRTDTQYF. CDR3 nucleotides: TGTGCCTGGACCATAGCGGGGCGCACAGATACGCAGTATTTT.

This clone was recorded at least ten times. In the same sample, other DNA sequences code for this CDR3. The genes are TRBV25-1 and TRBJ2-3, with unresolved D. Germline values: CDR1 MGHDK, CDR2 SYGVNS. Trimming took 0 bases from V and 3 from J, leaving 7 bases between them. CDR3 length equals 14 residues. The CDR3 DNA is TGTGCCAGCAGTGAATATAGCCTAACAGATACGCAGTATTTT. This translates into CASSEYSLTDTQYF.

The chain combines TRBV19 with TRBJ2-3; a weak D match, TRBD2 (5 bases). The ends were cut back, 3 bases at V and 3 bases at J, with 10 bases in the middle. From germline, CDR1 is LNHDA and CDR2 SQIVND (reference sequence). This CDR3 comprises 14 residues. The DNA for the CDR3 is TGTGCCAGTAGTATTAACCTAGCTACAGATACGCAGTATTTT. Translating it yields CASSINLATDTQYF.

V and J are TRBV9 and TRBJ1-2, with 10 bases that match TRBD1. Germline-derived CDR1 and CDR2 are SGDLS and YYNGEE. Trimming took 4 bases from V and 5 from J; bases not matched to a gene: 8. This CDR3 has 15 residues. Here the CDR3 reads CASSPRGTGVYGYTF. The CDR3 DNA sequence: TGTGCCAGCAGCCCCCGAGGGACAGGGGTTTATGGCTACACCTTC.

The rearrangement uses TRBV18 and TRBJ1-2, with D possibly being TRBD1 (6 bases). Trimming left V 5 bases short and J 8 bases short, with 24 bases between. The CDR3 is 16 residues long. Germline CDR1 and CDR2: KGHSH and LQKENI. CDR3 sequence: CASSYTKLQGRGGYTF. The CDR3 DNA sequence: TGTGCCAGCTCATATACAAAATTACAGGGTAGAGGAGGCTACACCTTC. The full variable domain, completed using reference TRBV18 and TRBJ1-2, is NAGVMQNPRHLVRRRGQEARLRCSPMKGHSHVYWYRQLPEEGLKFMVYLQKENIIDESGMPKERFSAEFPKEGPSILRIQQVVRGDSAAYFCASSYTKLQGRGGYTFGSGTRLTVV.

This chain links TRBV7-7 with TRBJ2-5; 9 nucleotides agree with TRBD2. Germline V gives CDR1 SSHAT, CDR2 FNYEAQ (reference sequence). The trim removed 1 base at V and 5 bases at J, leaving 5 bases unmatched. The CDR3 is 15 residues long. The chain's CDR3 is CASSLGGLAGETQYF. The CDR3 nucleotides are TGTGCCAGCAGCTTAGGTGGGCTAGCGGGGGAGACCCAGTACTTC.

The chain carries TRBV27 and TRBJ2-7; possibly TRBD1 for D (5 bases). The CDR3 contains 15 residues. The V and J ends lost 6 bases and 2 bases respectively, with 17 bases between them. From germline, CDR1 is MNHEY and CDR2 SMNVEV (reference sequence). CDR3 amino acids: CASSLRTQETYEQYF. The DNA of the CDR3 is TGTGCCAGCAGCCTAAGGACACAGGAGACCTACGAGCAGTACTTC.

The rearrangement links TRBV9 to TRBJ2-3; no clear D gene. V lost 3 bases and J 3 bases, leaving 11 bases between the germline ends. Germline V lookup: CDR1 SGDLS, CDR2 YYNGEE. The CDR3 spans 14 residues. DNA of the CDR3: TGTGCCAGCAGCGAGAGACCTAGAACAGATACGCAGTATTTT. Protein sequence: CASSERPRTDTQYF. The variable domain in full, with the rest retrieved from reference TRBV9 and TRBJ2-3, is DSGVTQTPKHLITATGQRVTLRCSPRSGDLSVYWYQQSLDQGLQFLIQYYNGEERAKGNILERFSAQQFPDLHSELNLSSLELGDSALYFCASSERPRTDTQYFGPGTRLTVL.

J is TRBJ2-1 and V is TRBV18; 9 bases match TRBD2. The length of the CDR3 is 15 residues. The V segment lost 2 bases and the J segment 4 bases; nucleotides outside the gene matches: 3. Germline V gene sequence: CDR1 KGHSH, CDR2 LQKENI. CDR3 in DNA: TGTGCCAGCTCACCAGCGGGAGGGGGGTACAATGAGCAGTTCTTC. Protein sequence: CASSPAGGGYNEQFF.

This sequence joins TRBV11-2 and TRBJ1-1; D unclear. The CDR3 has 15 residues. Germline V gives CDR1 SGHAT, CDR2 FQNNGV. With 1 base removed from V and 0 bases from J, the gap between germline ends came to 9 bases. CDR3 in DNA: TGTGCCAGCAGCTTAGGGGAGTATATGAACACTGAAGCTTTCTTT. It specifies CASSLGEYMNTEAFF.

About this clone: This sample also contains other DNA sequences that code for the same CDR3. The chain recombines TRBV6-5 with TRBJ2-1; D unclear. CDR1 MNHEY and CDR2 SVGAGI come from the germline V gene. V gave up 2 bases and J gave up 7 bases, with 9 bases separating them. The CDR3 totals 13 residues. DNA for the CDR3: TGTGCCAGCAGTTACCGCCCTAGTAATGAGCAGTTCTTC. Translating gives CASSYRPSNEQFF.